A single sample is the source of the 8 T cell receptor beta chains below, sequenced in a study of CD8+ T cells in alopecia areata. cDNA prepared by RNA extraction and subsequent reverse transcription served as the template for sequencing. The method was immunoSEQ multiplex PCR; TCRdb's version includes in-frame clones alone and lacks a portion of them. The sample lists 110,000 to 150,000 clones; about 56% were seen once. This sample's treatment: oral pan-JAK inhibitor, 5-10 mg twice daily. The sequencing used CD8+ T cells sorted from blood, collected at week 4, from a patient treated with tofacitinib. Receptors were obtained from a human donor with alopecia areata.

This clone has a handful of counts. The gene calls are TRBV5-8 and TRBJ1-5; no clear D. The CDR3 spans 15 residues. Trimming removed 2 bases from V and 3 bases from J, with 12 bases in between. CDR1 is SGHTS, CDR2 YDEGEE, per germline. Written as DNA, the CDR3 is TGTGCCAGCAGCTTAGACTGGGTGGTCAATCAGCCCCAGCATTTT. Amino acids: CASSLDWVVNQPQHF.

The rearrangement uses TRBV27 and TRBJ2-7; D is ambiguous. V was trimmed by 6 bases and J by 0 bases, leaving 15 bases between them. CDR1 MNHEY and CDR2 SMNVEV come from the germline V gene (reference sequence). The CDR3 contains 15 residues. For the CDR3, the DNA is TGTGCCAGCAGCTTGACGGGCCCCCACTCCTACGAGCAGTACTTC. It codes for CASSLTGPHSYEQYF.

In its sample, this clone was seen once. This rearrangement joins TRBV4-1 to TRBJ2-7; D unresolved. V dropped 1 base and J dropped 5 bases, with 12 bases sitting between them. This CDR3 region has 14 residues. Germline V CDR1 and CDR2: MGHRA, YSYEKL. In DNA, the CDR3 is TGCGCCAGCAGCCAAGGACCGGCCGCTGACGAGCAGTACTTC. This sequence encodes CASSQGPAADEQYF.

V and J are TRBV11-1 and TRBJ2-5; 7 nucleotides match TRBD1. Germline V gene sequence: CDR1 SGHAT, CDR2 FQDESV (reference sequence). Trimming removed 5 bases from V and 5 bases from J; junction bases left unmatched: 8. The CDR3 is 14 amino acids. The CDR3 region has the DNA TGTGCCAGCAGCCGCTACAGGGGACAGGAGACCCAGTACTTC. It codes for CASSRYRGQETQYF. Using reference TRBV11-1 and TRBJ2-5 for the parts outside the CDR3, the full variable domain is EAEVAQSPRYKITEKSQAVAFWCDPISGHATLYWYRQILGQGPELLVQFQDESVVDDSQLPKDRFSAERLKGVDSTLKIQPAELGDSAMYLCASSRYRGQETQYFGPGTRLLVL.

This chain uses TRBV13 with TRBJ1-1, with D possibly matching TRBD1 (6 bases). CDR3 length: 12 amino acids. Between the trimmed V and J ends, which lost 5 bases and 7 bases, there was a span of 11 bases. The germline gives CDR1 PRHDT, CDR2 FYEKMQ (reference sequence). CDR3 DNA: TGTGCCAGCAGCGGGGGGCCGTATGAAGCTTTCTTT. It translates to CASSGGPYEAFF. Drawing the rest from reference TRBV13 and TRBJ1-1, the complete variable domain is AAGVIQSPRHLIKEKRETATLKCYPIPRHDTVYWYQQGPGQDPQFLISFYEKMQSDKGSIPDRFSAQQFSDYHSELNMSSLELGDSALYFCASSGGPYEAFFGQGTRLTVV.

On this clone itself: The same CDR3 is also encoded by other DNA sequences in this sample. V gene TRBV7-9 combines with J gene TRBJ2-7; D remains ambiguous. The V and J ends lost 1 base and 3 bases respectively, with 4 bases between them. The CDR3 loop spans 12 amino acids. Germline CDR1 reads SEHNR; CDR2 reads FQNEAQ (reference sequence). The CDR3 protein is CASSLGSYEQYF. In nucleotides, the CDR3 is TGTGCCAGCAGCTTAGGCAGCTACGAGCAGTACTTC.

Comments on this clone: Different DNA sequences within this sample yield the same CDR3. The V and J genes are TRBV29-1 and TRBJ1-1; D ambiguous. V gave up 4 bases and J gave up 2 bases, with 5 bases separating them. Germline V CDR1 and CDR2: SQVTM, ANQGSEA. CDR3 length: 11 amino acids. The CDR3 bases are TGCAGCGTTGGAGTAAACACTGAAGCTTTCTTT. Amino acids: CSVGVNTEAFF.

CDR3 amino acids: CASSLVHVGETQYF. The DNA for the CDR3 is TGTGCCAGCAGCTTGGTACACGTAGGAGAGACCCAGTACTTC. The gene calls are TRBV7-9 and TRBJ2-5; D remains unclear. Germline assignment: CDR1 SEHNR and CDR2 FQNEAQ (reference sequence). V lost 3 bases to trimming and J lost 4 bases, with 12 bases between them. CDR3 length: 14 amino acids.